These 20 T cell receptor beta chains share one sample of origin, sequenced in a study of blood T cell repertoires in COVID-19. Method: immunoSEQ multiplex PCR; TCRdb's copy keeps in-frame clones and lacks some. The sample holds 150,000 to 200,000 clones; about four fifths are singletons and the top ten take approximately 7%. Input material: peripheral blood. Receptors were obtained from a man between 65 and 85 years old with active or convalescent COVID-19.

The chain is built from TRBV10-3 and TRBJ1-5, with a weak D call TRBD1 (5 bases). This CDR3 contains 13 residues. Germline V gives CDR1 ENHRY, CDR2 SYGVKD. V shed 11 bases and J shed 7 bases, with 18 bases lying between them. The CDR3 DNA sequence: TGTGCCGCAAGGAACAGACAGCAACAGCCCCAGCATTTT. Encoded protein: CAARNRQQQPQHF.

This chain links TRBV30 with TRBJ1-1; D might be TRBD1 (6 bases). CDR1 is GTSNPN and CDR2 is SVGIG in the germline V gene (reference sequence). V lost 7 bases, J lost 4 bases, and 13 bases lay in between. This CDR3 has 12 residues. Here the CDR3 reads CASRVRGTEAFF. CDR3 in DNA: TGTGCCTCCCGAGTCAGGGGCACTGAAGCTTTCTTT.

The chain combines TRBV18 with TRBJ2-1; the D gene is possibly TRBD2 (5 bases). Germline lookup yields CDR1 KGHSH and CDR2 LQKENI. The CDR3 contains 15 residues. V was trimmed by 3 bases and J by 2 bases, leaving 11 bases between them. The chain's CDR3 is CASSPGLETYNEQFF. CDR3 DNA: TGTGCCAGCTCACCTGGACTCGAAACCTACAATGAGCAGTTCTTC. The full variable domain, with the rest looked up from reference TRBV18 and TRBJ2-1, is NAGVMQNPRHLVRRRGQEARLRCSPMKGHSHVYWYRQLPEEGLKFMVYLQKENIIDESGMPKERFSAEFPKEGPSILRIQQVVRGDSAAYFCASSPGLETYNEQFFGPGTRLTVL.

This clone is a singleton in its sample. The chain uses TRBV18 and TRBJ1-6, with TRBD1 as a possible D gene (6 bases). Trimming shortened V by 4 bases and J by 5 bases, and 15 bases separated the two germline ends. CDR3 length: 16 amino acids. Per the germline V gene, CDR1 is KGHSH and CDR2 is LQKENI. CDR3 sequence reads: CASSLDLGANNSPLHF. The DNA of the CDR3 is TGTGCCAGCTCACTAGACCTGGGGGCTAATAATTCACCCCTCCACTTT.

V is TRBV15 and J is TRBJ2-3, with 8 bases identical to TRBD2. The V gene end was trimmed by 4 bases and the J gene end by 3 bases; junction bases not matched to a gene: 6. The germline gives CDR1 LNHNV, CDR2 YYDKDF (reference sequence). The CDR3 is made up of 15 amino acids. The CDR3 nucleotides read TGTGCCACCAGCAAAAGAATAGCGGGGACAGATACGCAGTATTTT. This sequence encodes CATSKRIAGTDTQYF.

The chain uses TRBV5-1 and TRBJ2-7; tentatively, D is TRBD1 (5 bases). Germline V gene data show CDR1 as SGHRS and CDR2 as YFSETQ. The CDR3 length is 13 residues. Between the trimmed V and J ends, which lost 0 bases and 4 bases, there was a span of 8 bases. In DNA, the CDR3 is TGCGCCAGCAGCTTGGGACAGATTTACGAGCAGTACTTC. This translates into CASSLGQIYEQYF.

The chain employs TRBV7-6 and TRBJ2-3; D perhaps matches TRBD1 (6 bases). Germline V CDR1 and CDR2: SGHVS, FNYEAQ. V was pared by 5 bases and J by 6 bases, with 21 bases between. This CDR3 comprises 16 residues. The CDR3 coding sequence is TGTGCCAGCAGCCCCCAAGACAGGAATCCACTTGATACGCAGTATTTT. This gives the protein CASSPQDRNPLDTQYF.

The CDR3 reads CASTPRASIRGGPQHF. The CDR3 DNA reads as TGTGCCAGCACCCCGAGGGCCAGCATAAGGGGGGGGCCCCAGCATTTT. The chain employs TRBV5-8 and TRBJ1-5; a weak D match, TRBD1 (6 bases). This CDR3 is 16 amino acids long. Trimming stripped 6 bases from V and 9 bases from J, with 25 bases between. Germline loops: CDR1 SGHTS, CDR2 YDEGEE.

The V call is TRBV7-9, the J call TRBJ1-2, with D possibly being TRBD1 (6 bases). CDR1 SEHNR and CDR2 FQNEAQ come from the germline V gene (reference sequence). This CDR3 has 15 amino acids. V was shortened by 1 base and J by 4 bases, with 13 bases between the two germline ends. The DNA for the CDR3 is TGTGCCAGCAGCTTAGGAGACAGGCCCCTCTATGGCTACACCTTC. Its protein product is CASSLGDRPLYGYTF.

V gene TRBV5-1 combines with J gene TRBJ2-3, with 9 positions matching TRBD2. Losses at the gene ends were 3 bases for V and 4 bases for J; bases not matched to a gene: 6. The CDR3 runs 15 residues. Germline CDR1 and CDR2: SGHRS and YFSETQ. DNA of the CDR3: TGCGCCAGCAGCTCTCTCGGCGGGAGGGCAGATACGCAGTATTTT. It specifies CASSSLGGRADTQYF.

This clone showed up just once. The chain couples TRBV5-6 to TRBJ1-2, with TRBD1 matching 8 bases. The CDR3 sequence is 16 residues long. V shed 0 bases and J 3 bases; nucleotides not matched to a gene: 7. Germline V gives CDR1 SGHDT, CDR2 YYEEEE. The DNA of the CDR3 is TGTGCCAGCAGCTTGGTGGCAGGACAGGGAGACTATGGCTACACCTTC. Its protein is CASSLVAGQGDYGYTF.

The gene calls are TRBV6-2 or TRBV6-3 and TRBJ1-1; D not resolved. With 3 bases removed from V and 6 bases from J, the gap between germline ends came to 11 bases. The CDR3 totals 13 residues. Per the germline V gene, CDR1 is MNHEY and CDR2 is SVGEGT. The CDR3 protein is CASSYSGNAEAFF. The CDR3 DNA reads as TGTGCCAGCAGTTATTCGGGTAACGCTGAAGCTTTCTTT.

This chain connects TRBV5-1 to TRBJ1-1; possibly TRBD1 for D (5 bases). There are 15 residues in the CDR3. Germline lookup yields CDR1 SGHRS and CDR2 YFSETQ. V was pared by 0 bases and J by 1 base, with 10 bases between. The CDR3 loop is CASSLGGRTNTEAFF. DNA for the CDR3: TGCGCCAGCAGCTTGGGGGGCAGGACGAACACTGAAGCTTTCTTT.

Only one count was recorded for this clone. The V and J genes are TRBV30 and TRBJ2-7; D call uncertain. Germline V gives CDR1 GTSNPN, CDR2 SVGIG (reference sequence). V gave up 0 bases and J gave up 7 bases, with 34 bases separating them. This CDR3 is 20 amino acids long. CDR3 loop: CAWSVFDSQKWFPPLREQYF. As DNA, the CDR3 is TGTGCCTGGAGTGTTTTTGACTCTCAGAAGTGGTTTCCCCCCCTGAGGGAGCAGTACTTC. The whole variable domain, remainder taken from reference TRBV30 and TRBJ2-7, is SQTIHQWPATLVQPVGSPLSLECTVEGTSNPNLYWYRQAAGRGLQLLFYSVGIGQISSEVPQNLSASRPQDRQFILSSKKLLLSDSGFYLCAWSVFDSQKWFPPLREQYFGPGTRLTVT.

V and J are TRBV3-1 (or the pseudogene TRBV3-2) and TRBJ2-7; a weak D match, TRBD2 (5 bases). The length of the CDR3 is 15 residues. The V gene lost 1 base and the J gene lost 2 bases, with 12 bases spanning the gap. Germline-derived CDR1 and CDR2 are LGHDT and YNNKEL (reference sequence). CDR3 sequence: CASSQGSSSAYEQYF. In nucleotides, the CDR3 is TGTGCCAGCAGCCAAGGATCTAGCTCTGCCTACGAGCAGTACTTC.

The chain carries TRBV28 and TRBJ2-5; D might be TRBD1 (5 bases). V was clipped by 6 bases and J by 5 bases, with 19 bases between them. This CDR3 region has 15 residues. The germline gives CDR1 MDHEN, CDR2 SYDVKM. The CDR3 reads CASSSFIVGHETQYF. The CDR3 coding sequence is TGTGCCAGCAGCAGCTTCATCGTGGGGCACGAGACCCAGTACTTC.

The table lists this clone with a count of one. The CDR3 spells CSAKGALWAGNTIYF. DNA for the CDR3: TGCAGCGCAAAGGGGGCTCTCTGGGCTGGAAACACCATATATTTT. This sequence joins TRBV29-1 and TRBJ1-3, with 7 bases that match TRBD1. CDR1 is SQVTM, CDR2 ANQGSEA, per germline. With V trimmed by 7 bases and J by 2 bases, 11 bases remained unmatched. This CDR3 is built from 15 residues.

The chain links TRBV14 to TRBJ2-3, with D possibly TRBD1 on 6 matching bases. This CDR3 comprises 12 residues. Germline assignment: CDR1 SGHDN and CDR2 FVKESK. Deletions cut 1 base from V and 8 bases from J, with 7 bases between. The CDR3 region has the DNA TGTGCCAGCAGCCAAGGGGGGCGTACGCAGTATTTT. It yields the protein CASSQGGRTQYF.

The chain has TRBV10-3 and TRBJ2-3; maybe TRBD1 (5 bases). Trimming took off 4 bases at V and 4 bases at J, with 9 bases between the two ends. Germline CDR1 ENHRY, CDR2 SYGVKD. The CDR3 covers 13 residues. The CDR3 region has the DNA TGTGCCATCAGTGGGCAGGGCCCAGATACGCAGTATTTT. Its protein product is CAISGQGPDTQYF.

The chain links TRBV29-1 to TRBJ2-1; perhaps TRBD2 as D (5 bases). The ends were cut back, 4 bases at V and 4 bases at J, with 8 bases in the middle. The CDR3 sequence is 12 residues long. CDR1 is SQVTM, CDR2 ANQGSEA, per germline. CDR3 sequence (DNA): TGCAGCGTTGCGGGGTATTACAATGAGCAGTTCTTC. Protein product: CSVAGYYNEQFF.